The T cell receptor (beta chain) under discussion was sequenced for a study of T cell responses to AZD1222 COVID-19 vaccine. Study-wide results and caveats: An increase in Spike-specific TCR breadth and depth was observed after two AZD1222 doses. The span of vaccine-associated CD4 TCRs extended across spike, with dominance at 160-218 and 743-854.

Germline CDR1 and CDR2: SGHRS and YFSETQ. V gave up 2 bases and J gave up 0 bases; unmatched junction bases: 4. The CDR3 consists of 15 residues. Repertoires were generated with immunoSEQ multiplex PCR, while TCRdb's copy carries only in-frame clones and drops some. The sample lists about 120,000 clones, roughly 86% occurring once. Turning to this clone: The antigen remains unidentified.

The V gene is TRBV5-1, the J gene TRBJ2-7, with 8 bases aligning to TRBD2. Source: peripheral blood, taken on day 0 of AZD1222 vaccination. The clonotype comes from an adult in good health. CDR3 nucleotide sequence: TGCGCCAGCAGCTTTAGCGGGGATTCCTCCTACGAGCAGTACTTC. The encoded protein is CASSFSGDSSYEQYF. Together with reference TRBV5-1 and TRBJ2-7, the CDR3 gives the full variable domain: KAGVTQTPRYLIKTRGQQVTLSCSPISGHRSVSWYQQTPGQGLQFLFEYFSETQRNKGNFPGRFSGRQFSNSRSEMNVSTLELGDSALYLCASSFSGDSSYEQYFGPGTRLTVT.